The 15 T cell receptor beta chains below all came from one sample that was sequenced in a study of blood T cell repertoires in COVID-19. Using immunoSEQ multiplex PCR, the repertoire was profiled, and TCRdb retains in-frame clones only, with some absent. This sample has some 490,000 clones, with around 85% found just once. Sequenced: PBMCs or T cells enriched from blood (not recorded which). The receptor set was obtained from a woman aged 60-75 years who had recovered from COVID-19.

The chain carries TRBV5-1 and TRBJ2-7; TRBD2 might be the D (7 bases). Trimming removed 5 bases at V and 5 bases at J, with 20 bases between. Germline values: CDR1 SGHRS, CDR2 YFSETQ. The CDR3 is 15 amino acids. As DNA, the CDR3 is TGCGCCAGCAGATCACTCCGGGGGGCGCGGGACGAGCAGTACGTC. Translation gives CASRSLRGARDEQYV.

This clone has only one observation. The chain recombines TRBV11-3 with TRBJ2-3, with 8 bases fitting TRBD1. Germline CDR1 reads SGHNT; CDR2 reads YENEEA. The CDR3 sequence is 15 residues long. J lost 4 bases, V lost 1 base, and 4 bases had no gene match. The CDR3 protein is CASSLGTGGADTQYF. CDR3 coding DNA: TGTGCCAGCAGCTTAGGTACAGGGGGTGCAGATACGCAGTATTTT.

The J gene is TRBJ2-7, the V gene TRBV9; tentatively, D is TRBD2 (5 bases). The V gene lost 3 bases and the J gene lost 5 bases, with 6 bases spanning the gap. This CDR3 is built from 11 residues. The germline V gene encodes CDR1 SGDLS and CDR2 YYNGEE. CDR3 in DNA: TGTGCCAGCAGCGGAGGGAACGAGCAGTACTTC. Residues: CASSGGNEQYF.

This chain connects TRBV11-3 to TRBJ1-2, with a possible D match to TRBD1 (6 bases). The CDR3 consists of 15 residues. The germline V gene encodes CDR1 SGHNT and CDR2 YENEEA. V lost 0 bases to trimming and J lost 1 base, with 9 bases between them. The CDR3: CASSLEQGRNYGYTF. The CDR3 DNA follows: TGTGCCAGCAGCTTAGAACAGGGTCGTAACTATGGCTACACCTTC.

Worth noting for this clone: Other DNA sequences of this sample code for an identical CDR3. The chain employs TRBV15 and TRBJ1-2; TRBD1 might be the D (6 bases). This CDR3 spans 12 amino acids. With 0 bases removed from V and 8 bases from J, the gap between germline ends came to 7 bases. Germline V gene sequence: CDR1 LNHNV, CDR2 YYDKDF (reference sequence). CDR3 amino acids: CATSRDGGGYTF. CDR3 in DNA: TGTGCCACCAGCAGAGATGGGGGCGGCTACACCTTC. Based on the CDR3 plus reference TRBV15 and TRBJ1-2, the full variable domain is DAMVIQNPRYQVTQFGKPVTLSCSQTLNHNVMYWYQQKSSQAPKLLFHYYDKDFNNEADTPDNFQSRRPNTSFCFLDIRSPGLGDTAMYLCATSRDGGGYTFGSGTRLTVV.

This sequence joins TRBV9 and TRBJ2-2, with 8 bases that match TRBD2. The CDR3 runs to 16 residues. With 4 bases clipped from V and 4 bases from J, the junction kept 9 bases outside the gene matches. CDR1 and CDR2 (germline): SGDLS, YYNGEE. As DNA, the CDR3 is TGTGCCAGCAGCCCGGGAGGGGGGCACGTCACCGGGGAGCTGTTTTTT. Translated, it gives CASSPGGGHVTGELFF.

The rearrangement joins TRBV5-1 to TRBJ1-4, with D unclear. Per germline, CDR1 SGHRS and CDR2 YFSETQ. The CDR3 totals 14 residues. V gave up 8 bases and J gave up 1 base, with 12 bases separating them. For the CDR3, the DNA is TGCGCCAGTCAGCCCGGCGGAACTAATGAAAAACTGTTTTTT. The encoded protein is CASQPGGTNEKLFF.

CDR3 DNA sequence: TGCAGCGTTATTCCGACAGGGGGATATGGCTACACCTTC. This codes for CSVIPTGGYGYTF. The gene calls are TRBV29-1 and TRBJ1-2; TRBD1 agrees at 9 bases. The germline CDR1 and CDR2 sequences are SQVTM and ANQGSEA. The CDR3 is 13 residues long. With V trimmed by 5 bases and J by 5 bases, 6 bases remained unmatched.

This sequence joins TRBV29-1 and TRBJ1-1, with a possible D match to TRBD1 (5 bases). Trimming pared 7 bases from V and 4 bases from J, leaving 10 bases between. This CDR3 is 11 amino acids long. Germline CDR1 SQVTM, CDR2 ANQGSEA. CDR3 sequence: CSAWGGTEAFF. The CDR3 coding sequence is TGCAGCGCGTGGGGGGGCACTGAAGCTTTCTTT. Using reference TRBV29-1 and TRBJ1-1 for the parts outside the CDR3, the full variable domain is SAVISQKPSRDICQRGTSLTIQCQVDSQVTMMFWYRQQPGQSLTLIATANQGSEATYESGFVIDKFPISRPNLTFSTLTVSNMSPEDSSIYLCSAWGGTEAFFGQGTRLTVV.

The chain recombines TRBV10-1 with TRBJ2-7; tentative D call: TRBD2 (7 bases). This CDR3 contains 15 residues. Trimming took 8 bases from V and 3 from J, leaving 20 bases between them. Germline V gene lookup returns CDR1 WNHNN and CDR2 SYGVQD (reference sequence). The CDR3 here is CASPWRGPYIYEQYF. DNA of the CDR3: TGCGCCAGCCCCTGGCGGGGGCCCTATATCTACGAGCAGTACTTC.

This clone was detected only once. The chain employs TRBV6-4 and TRBJ1-1, with unresolved D. V was trimmed by 4 bases and J by 5 bases, leaving 14 bases between them. Germline V gene lookup returns CDR1 MRHNA and CDR2 SNTAGT. The CDR3 runs to 14 residues. The CDR3 reads CASSVTGEGTEAFF. The CDR3 region has the DNA TGTGCCAGCAGTGTGACCGGGGAGGGAACTGAAGCTTTCTTT.

The V gene is TRBV10-3, the J gene TRBJ1-4; D might be TRBD1 (6 bases). Trimming pared 10 bases from V and 8 bases from J, leaving 20 bases between. Germline V lookup: CDR1 ENHRY, CDR2 SYGVKD. The length of the CDR3 is 14 residues. The CDR3 nucleotides are TGTGCCAGCGCCGGAGGGGGGGGCCAGGAAAAACTGTTTTTT. Protein: CASAGGGGQEKLFF.

The chain joins TRBV10-2 to TRBJ2-3, with 10 bases aligning to TRBD2. Germline V CDR1 and CDR2: WSHSY, SAAADI. Trimming took 0 bases from V and 2 from J; bases not matched to a gene: 2. The CDR3 runs to 16 residues. The CDR3 region has the DNA TGCGCCAGCAGTGAGTCAAGCGGGGGGGACACAGATACGCAGTATTTT. This sequence encodes CASSESSGGDTDTQYF.

The chain combines TRBV19 with TRBJ1-1; possible D gene TRBD1, 5 bases. Trimming removed 5 bases from V and 1 base from J, with 8 bases in between. Germline CDR1 reads LNHDA; CDR2 reads SQIVND (reference sequence). CDR3 length: 13 residues. CDR3 coding DNA: TGTGCCAGTAGTTTAAGGGGGAACACTGAAGCTTTCTTT. Translated: CASSLRGNTEAFF. Filled out from reference TRBV19 and TRBJ1-1, the complete variable domain reads DGGITQSPKYLFRKEGQNVTLSCEQNLNHDAMYWYRQDPGQGLRLIYYSQIVNDFQKGDIAEGYSVSREKKESFPLTVTSAQKNPTAFYLCASSLRGNTEAFFGQGTRLTVV.

This clone came up once. This chain uses TRBV4-1 with TRBJ2-3, with 7 bases that match TRBD2. Germline values: CDR1 MGHRA, CDR2 YSYEKL. V lost 6 bases to trimming and J lost 4 bases; unmatched junction nucleotides: 13. The CDR3 consists of 16 residues. As DNA, the CDR3 is TGCGCCAGCAGGAGGGGCGGGGGTAGGACTCCAGATACGCAGTATTTT. Its protein is CASRRGGGRTPDTQYF.